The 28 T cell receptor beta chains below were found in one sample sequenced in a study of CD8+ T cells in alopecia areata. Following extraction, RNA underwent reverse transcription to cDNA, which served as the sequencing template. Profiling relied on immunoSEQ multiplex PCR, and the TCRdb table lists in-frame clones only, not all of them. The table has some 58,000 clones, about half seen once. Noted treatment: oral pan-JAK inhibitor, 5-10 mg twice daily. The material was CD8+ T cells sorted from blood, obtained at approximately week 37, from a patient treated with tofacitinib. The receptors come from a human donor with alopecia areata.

Here the CDR3 reads CASSTRITSLGYGYTF. Written as DNA, the CDR3 is TGTGCCAGCAGCACCAGGATCACCTCCCTGGGCTATGGCTACACCTTC. The V gene is TRBV11-2, the J gene TRBJ1-2; D is unresolved. The germline V gene encodes CDR1 SGHAT and CDR2 FQNNGV. This CDR3 contains 16 residues. Trimming took 5 bases from V and 4 from J, leaving 20 bases between them.

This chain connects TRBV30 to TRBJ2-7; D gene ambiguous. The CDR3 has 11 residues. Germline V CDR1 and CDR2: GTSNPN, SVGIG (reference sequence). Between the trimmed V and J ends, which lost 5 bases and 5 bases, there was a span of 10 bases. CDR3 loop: CAWGLGNEQYF. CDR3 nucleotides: TGTGCCTGGGGTTTAGGGAACGAGCAGTACTTC.

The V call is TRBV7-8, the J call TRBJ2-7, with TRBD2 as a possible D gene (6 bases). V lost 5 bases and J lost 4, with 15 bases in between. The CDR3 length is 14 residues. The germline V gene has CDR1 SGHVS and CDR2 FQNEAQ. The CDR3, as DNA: TGTGCCAGCAGCCCCGGTCCCGGAGGGTACGAGCAGTACTTC. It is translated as CASSPGPGGYEQYF. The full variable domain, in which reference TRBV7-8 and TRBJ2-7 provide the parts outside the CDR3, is GAGVSQSPRYKVAKRGQDVALRCDPISGHVSLFWYQQALGQGPEFLTYFQNEAQLDKSGLPSDRFFAERPEGSVSTLKIQRTQQEDSAVYLCASSPGPGGYEQYFGPGTRLTVT.

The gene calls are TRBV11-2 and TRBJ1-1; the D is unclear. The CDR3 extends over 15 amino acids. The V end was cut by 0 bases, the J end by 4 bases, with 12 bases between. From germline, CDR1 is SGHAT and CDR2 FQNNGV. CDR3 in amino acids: CASSLDLYRGTEAFF. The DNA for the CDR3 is TGTGCCAGCAGCTTAGATCTTTATCGGGGCACTGAAGCTTTCTTT.

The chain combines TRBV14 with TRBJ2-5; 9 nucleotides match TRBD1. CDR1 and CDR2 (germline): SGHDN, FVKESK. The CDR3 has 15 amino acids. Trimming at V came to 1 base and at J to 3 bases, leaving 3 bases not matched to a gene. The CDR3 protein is CASSQGDRVEETQYF. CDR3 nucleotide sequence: TGTGCCAGCAGCCAAGGGGACAGGGTCGAAGAGACCCAGTACTTC.

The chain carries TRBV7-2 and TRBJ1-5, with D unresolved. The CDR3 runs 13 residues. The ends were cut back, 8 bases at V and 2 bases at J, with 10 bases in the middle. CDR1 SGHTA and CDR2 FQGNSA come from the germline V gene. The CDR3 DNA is TGTGCCAGCCGTAAAGGCCGCAATCAGCCCCAGCATTTT. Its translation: CASRKGRNQPQHF.

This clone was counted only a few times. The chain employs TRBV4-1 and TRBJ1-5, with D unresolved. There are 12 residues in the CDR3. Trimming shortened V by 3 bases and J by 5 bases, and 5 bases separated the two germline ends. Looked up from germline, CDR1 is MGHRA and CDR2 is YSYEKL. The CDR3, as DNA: TGCGCCAGCAGCCACGGGGATCAGCCCCAGCATTTT. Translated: CASSHGDQPQHF.

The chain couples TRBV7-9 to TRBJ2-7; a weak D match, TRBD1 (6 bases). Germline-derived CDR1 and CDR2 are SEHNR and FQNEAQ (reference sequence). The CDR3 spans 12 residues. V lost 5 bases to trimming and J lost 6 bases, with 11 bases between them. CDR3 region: CASSEDRSEQYF. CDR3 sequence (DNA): TGTGCCAGCAGCGAAGACAGGTCCGAGCAGTACTTC.

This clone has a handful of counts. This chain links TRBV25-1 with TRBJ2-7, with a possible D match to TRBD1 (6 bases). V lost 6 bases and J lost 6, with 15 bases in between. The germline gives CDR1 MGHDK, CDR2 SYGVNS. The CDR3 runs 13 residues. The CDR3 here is CASSPDRYGEQYF. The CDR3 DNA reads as TGTGCCAGCAGCCCCGACAGGTATGGCGAGCAGTACTTC.

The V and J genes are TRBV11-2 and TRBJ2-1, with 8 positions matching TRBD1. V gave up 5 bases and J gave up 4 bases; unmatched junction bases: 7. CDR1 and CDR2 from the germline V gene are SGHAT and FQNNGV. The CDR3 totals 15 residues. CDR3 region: CASSDYRGAYNEQFF. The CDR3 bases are TGTGCCAGCAGCGACTACAGGGGGGCTTACAATGAGCAGTTCTTC.

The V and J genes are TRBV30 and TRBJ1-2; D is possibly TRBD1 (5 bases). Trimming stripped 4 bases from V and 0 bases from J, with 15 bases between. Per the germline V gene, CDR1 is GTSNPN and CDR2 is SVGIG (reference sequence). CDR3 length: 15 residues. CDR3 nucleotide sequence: TGTGCCTGGAACCTGGGGACGTACCCTAACTATGGCTACACCTTC. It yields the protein CAWNLGTYPNYGYTF.

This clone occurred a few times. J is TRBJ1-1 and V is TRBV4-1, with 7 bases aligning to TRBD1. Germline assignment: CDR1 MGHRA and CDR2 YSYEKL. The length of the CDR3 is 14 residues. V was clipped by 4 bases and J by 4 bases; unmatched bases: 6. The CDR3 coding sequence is TGCGCCAGCAGCCGGTCAGGGGGTGGCACTGAAGCTTTCTTT. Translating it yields CASSRSGGGTEAFF.

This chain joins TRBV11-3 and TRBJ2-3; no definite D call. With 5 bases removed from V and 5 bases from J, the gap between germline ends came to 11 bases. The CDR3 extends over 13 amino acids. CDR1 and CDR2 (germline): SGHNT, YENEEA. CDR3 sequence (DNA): TGTGCCAGCAGCGGAACGGATGGAGATACGCAGTATTTT. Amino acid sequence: CASSGTDGDTQYF.

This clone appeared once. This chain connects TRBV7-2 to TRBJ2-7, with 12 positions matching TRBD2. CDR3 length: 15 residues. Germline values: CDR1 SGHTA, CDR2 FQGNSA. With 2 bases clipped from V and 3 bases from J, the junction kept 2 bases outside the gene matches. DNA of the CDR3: TGTGCCAGCAGCTTAATGACTAGCGGGAGCTACGAGCAGTACTTC. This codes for CASSLMTSGSYEQYF.

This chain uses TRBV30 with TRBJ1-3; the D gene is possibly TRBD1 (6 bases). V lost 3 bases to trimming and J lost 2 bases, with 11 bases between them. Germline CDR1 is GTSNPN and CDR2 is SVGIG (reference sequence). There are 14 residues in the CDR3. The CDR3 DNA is TGTGCCTGGAGCCCAACAGGGACTGGAAACACCATATATTTT. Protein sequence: CAWSPTGTGNTIYF.

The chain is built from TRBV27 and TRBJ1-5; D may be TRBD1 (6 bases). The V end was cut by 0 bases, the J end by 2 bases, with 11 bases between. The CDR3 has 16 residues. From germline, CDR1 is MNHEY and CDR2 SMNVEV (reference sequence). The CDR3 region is CASSLSGGDGNQPQHF. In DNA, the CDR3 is TGTGCCAGCAGTTTATCAGGGGGAGATGGCAATCAGCCCCAGCATTTT.

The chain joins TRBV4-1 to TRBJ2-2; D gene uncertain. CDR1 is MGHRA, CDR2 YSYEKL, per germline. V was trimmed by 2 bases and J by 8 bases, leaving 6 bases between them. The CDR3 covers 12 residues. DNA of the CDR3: TGCGCCAGCAGCCAACAGAGGGGGGAGCTGTTTTTT. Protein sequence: CASSQQRGELFF.

CDR3 sequence (DNA): TGTGCCAGCAGGGTGGGGGAGGCCTACGAGCAGTACTTC. This codes for CASRVGEAYEQYF. This chain uses TRBV28 with TRBJ2-7; D might be TRBD2 (6 bases). Germline CDR1 is MDHEN and CDR2 is SYDVKM. V was trimmed by 6 bases and J by 2 bases, leaving 11 bases between them. This CDR3 spans 13 amino acids.

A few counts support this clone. In DNA, the CDR3 is TGTGCCAGCAGTCTCCTAGACGCTAGCGGACAGATTTACAATGAGCAGTTCTTC. As protein: CASSLLDASGQIYNEQFF. The gene calls are TRBV27 and TRBJ2-1; TRBD2 is a possible D gene (7 bases). Germline loops: CDR1 MNHEY, CDR2 SMNVEV (reference sequence). Trimming left V 5 bases short and J 4 bases short, with 24 bases between. This CDR3 has 18 residues.

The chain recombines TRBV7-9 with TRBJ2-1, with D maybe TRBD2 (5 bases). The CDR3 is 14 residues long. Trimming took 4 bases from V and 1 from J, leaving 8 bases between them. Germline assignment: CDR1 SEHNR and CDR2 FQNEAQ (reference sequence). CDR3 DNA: TGTGCCAGCAGCTCCGGGGATTCCTACAATGAGCAGTTCTTC. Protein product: CASSSGDSYNEQFF.

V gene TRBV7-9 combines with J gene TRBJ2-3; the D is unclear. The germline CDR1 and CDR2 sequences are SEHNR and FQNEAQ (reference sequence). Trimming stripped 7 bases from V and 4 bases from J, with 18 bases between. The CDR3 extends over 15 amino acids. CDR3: CASKNGLVIADTQYF. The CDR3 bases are TGTGCCAGCAAAAACGGGTTGGTCATAGCAGATACGCAGTATTTT.

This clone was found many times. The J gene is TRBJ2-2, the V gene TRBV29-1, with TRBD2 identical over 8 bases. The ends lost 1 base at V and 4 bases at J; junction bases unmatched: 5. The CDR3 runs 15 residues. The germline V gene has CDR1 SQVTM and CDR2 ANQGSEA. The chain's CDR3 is CSVEGPGLVTGELFF. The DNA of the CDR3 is TGCAGCGTTGAAGGCCCGGGACTAGTCACCGGGGAGCTGTTTTTT.

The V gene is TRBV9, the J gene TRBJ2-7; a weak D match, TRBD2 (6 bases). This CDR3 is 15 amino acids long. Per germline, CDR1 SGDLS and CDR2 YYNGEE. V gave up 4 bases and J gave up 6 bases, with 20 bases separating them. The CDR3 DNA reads TGTGCCAGCAGCCTACTTGGGCGGGAATCGGGCGAGCAGTACTTC. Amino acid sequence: CASSLLGRESGEQYF. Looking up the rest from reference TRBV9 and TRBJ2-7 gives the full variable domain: DSGVTQTPKHLITATGQRVTLRCSPRSGDLSVYWYQQSLDQGLQFLIQYYNGEERAKGNILERFSAQQFPDLHSELNLSSLELGDSALYFCASSLLGRESGEQYFGPGTRLTVT.

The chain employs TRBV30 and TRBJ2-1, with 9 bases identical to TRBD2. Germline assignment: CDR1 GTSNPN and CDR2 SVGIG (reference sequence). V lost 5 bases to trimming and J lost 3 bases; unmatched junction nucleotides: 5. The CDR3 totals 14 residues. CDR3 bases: TGTGCCTGGCAGACTAGCGGAAACTACAATGAGCAGTTCTTC. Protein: CAWQTSGNYNEQFF.

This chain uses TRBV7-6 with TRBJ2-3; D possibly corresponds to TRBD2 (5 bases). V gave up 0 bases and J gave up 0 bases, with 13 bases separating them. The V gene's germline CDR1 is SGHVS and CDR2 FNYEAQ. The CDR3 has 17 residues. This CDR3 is CASSLAPRSGSTDTQYF. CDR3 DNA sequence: TGTGCCAGCAGCTTAGCCCCCAGAAGCGGCAGCACAGATACGCAGTATTTT.

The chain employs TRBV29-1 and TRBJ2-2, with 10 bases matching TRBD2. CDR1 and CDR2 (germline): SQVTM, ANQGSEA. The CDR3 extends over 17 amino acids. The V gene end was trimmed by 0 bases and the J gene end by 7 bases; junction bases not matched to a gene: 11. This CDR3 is CSVEDRASGRYIGELFF. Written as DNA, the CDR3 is TGCAGCGTTGAAGATCGGGCTAGCGGGAGATATATCGGGGAGCTGTTTTTT.

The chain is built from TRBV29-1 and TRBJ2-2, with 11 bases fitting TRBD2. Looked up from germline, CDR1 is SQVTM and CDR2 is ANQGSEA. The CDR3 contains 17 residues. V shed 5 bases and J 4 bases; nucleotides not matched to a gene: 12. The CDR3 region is CSVLGLADPVSTGELFF. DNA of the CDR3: TGCAGCGTTCTGGGACTAGCGGACCCGGTTAGCACCGGGGAGCTGTTTTTT.

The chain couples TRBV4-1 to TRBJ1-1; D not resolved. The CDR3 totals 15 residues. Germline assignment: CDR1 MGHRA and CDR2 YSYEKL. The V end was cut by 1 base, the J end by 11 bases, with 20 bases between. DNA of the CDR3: TGCGCCAGCAGCCAAGGTGCCGGGGTGCTTCGAGGGGCTTTCTTT. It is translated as CASSQGAGVLRGAFF.